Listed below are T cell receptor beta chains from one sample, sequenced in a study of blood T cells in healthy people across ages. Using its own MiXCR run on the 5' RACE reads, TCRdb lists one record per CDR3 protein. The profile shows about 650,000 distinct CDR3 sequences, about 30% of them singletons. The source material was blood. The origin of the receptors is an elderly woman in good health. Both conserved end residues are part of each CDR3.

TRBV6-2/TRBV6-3,CVSSLPTVNYGYTF
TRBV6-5,CASRPGTSTGELFF
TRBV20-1,CSANLPEANFVNTEAFF
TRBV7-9,CASSPRSGGEGETQYF
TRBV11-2,CASSLGNRNTGELFF
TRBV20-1,CSARDSGGTDTQYF
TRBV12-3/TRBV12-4,CASSYHGWDSQETQYF
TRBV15,CATSPRGQGYNSPLHF
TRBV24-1,CATDFEEAFF
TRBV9,CASSVGGRGGGYTF
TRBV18,CASSRSGGGSDTQYF
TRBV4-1,CASSQEASGGVGSETQYF
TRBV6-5,CASSYFGQGSNYGYTF
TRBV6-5,CASSSTGVGSPLHF
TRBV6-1,CASSTTRGIRYEQYF
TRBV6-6,CAAGPGTQYF
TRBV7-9,CASGLTTGDYTF
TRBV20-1,CSAEPGQGAHEQYF
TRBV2,CASRGDRRALAKNIQYF
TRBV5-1,CASSLVEYNEQYF
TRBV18,CASSPEQGMTGELFF
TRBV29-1,CSASGQVYGYTF
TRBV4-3,CASSQFYGQGGDEQYF
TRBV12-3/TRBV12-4,CASSLTSESSYEQYF